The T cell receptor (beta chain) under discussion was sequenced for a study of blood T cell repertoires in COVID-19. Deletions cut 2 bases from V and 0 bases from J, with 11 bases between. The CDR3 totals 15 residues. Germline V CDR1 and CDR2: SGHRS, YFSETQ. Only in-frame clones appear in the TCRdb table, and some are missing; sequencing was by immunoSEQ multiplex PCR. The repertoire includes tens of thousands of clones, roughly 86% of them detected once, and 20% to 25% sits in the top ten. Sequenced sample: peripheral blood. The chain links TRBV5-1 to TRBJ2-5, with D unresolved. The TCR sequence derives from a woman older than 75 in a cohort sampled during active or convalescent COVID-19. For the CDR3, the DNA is TGCGCCAGCAGCTTCTTGGGCAGTTACCAAGAGACCCAGTACTTC. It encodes CASSFLGSYQETQYF.